A single sample gave rise to the 28 T cell receptor beta chains below, sequenced in a study of blood T cell repertoires in COVID-19. The repertoire was sequenced with immunoSEQ multiplex PCR; TCRdb's copy has only in-frame clones and lacks some. Here the sample spans 150,000 to 200,000 clones, roughly nine tenths being singletons. The specimen was peripheral blood. These receptors originate from a woman in her sixties with COVID-19, enrolled during active disease.

The chain combines TRBV19 with TRBJ1-2; tentative D call: TRBD1 (6 bases). The V end lost 5 bases, the J end lost 0 bases, and 10 bases lay between the germline ends. This CDR3 region has 14 residues. CDR1 and CDR2 from the germline V gene are LNHDA and SQIVND (reference sequence). CDR3 nucleotide sequence: TGTGCCAGTAGTCGACAGGTTTCTAACTATGGCTACACCTTC. This translates into CASSRQVSNYGYTF.

V is TRBV4-1 and J is TRBJ1-3; tentative D call: TRBD1 (6 bases). V lost 3 bases to trimming and J lost 3 bases, with 15 bases between them. From germline, CDR1 is MGHRA and CDR2 YSYEKL. This CDR3 is built from 16 residues. The CDR3, as DNA: TGCGCCAGCAGCCAGGCCTTGGGGGCTGGTGGAAACACCATATATTTT. As protein: CASSQALGAGGNTIYF.

This rearrangement joins TRBV28 to TRBJ1-4; TRBD1 matches at 7 bases. Germline V gives CDR1 MDHEN, CDR2 SYDVKM. This CDR3 contains 15 residues. Trimming removed 6 bases from V and 2 bases from J; junction bases left unmatched: 6. The CDR3: CASRFQGGTNEKLFF. The DNA of the CDR3 is TGTGCCAGCAGATTCCAGGGGGGCACTAATGAAAAACTGTTTTTT.

The chain joins TRBV24-1 to TRBJ2-7, with TRBD2 matching 10 bases. Germline assignment: CDR1 KGHDR and CDR2 SFDVKD. This CDR3 spans 16 amino acids. Trimming took 4 bases from V and 0 from J; bases not matched to a gene: 5. Here the CDR3 reads CATSDPRTSGSYEQYF. The CDR3, as DNA: TGTGCCACCAGTGACCCCCGGACTAGCGGCTCCTACGAGCAGTACTTC.

CDR3 DNA sequence: TGCAGCGCTGGGACAGGGGGCTACGAGCAGTACTTC. Translated: CSAGTGGYEQYF. This chain uses TRBV29-1 with TRBJ2-7; 11 bases are a match to TRBD1. The V gene end was trimmed by 7 bases and the J gene end by 3 bases; junction bases not matched to a gene: 2. CDR1 is SQVTM and CDR2 is ANQGSEA in the germline V gene. The CDR3 loop spans 12 amino acids.

This chain uses TRBV28 with TRBJ2-5; a possible D gene is TRBD1 (6 bases). The V gene's germline CDR1 is MDHEN and CDR2 SYDVKM. The CDR3 runs 13 residues. Trimming shortened V by 6 bases and J by 2 bases, and 10 bases separated the two germline ends. The CDR3 nucleotides are TGTGCCAGCAGAACGGACAGTCAAGAGACCCAGTACTTC. Amino acids: CASRTDSQETQYF.

This chain joins TRBV2 and TRBJ2-5; D may be TRBD1 (7 bases). The V end was cut by 4 bases, the J end by 2 bases, with 14 bases between. Germline V gives CDR1 SNHLY, CDR2 FYNNEI. The CDR3 spans 15 residues. The CDR3 coding sequence is TGTGCCAGCAGTGGGTATGCGGGACAGCAAGAGACCCAGTACTTC. Protein sequence: CASSGYAGQQETQYF.

The CDR3 loop is CASKRGGETQYF. Here the CDR3 DNA reads TGTGCCAGCAAAAGGGGGGGAGAGACCCAGTACTTC. V is TRBV6-5 and J is TRBJ2-5, with a possible D match to TRBD2 (7 bases). The length of the CDR3 is 12 residues. Trimming took off 7 bases at V and 4 bases at J, with 10 bases between the two ends. Germline V CDR1 and CDR2: MNHEY, SVGAGI.

The chain carries TRBV5-6 and TRBJ2-1; 14 bases are a match to TRBD2. The trim removed 4 bases at V and 7 bases at J, leaving 4 bases unmatched. Germline-derived CDR1 and CDR2 are SGHDT and YYEEEE. CDR3 size: 15 residues. CDR3 region: CASSPGLAGGNEQFF. As DNA, the CDR3 is TGTGCCAGCAGCCCCGGACTAGCGGGGGGAAATGAGCAGTTCTTC.

The chain is built from TRBV9 and TRBJ1-2; D gene uncertain. Germline V gives CDR1 SGDLS, CDR2 YYNGEE. This CDR3 is built from 15 residues. Trimming pared 4 bases from V and 2 bases from J, leaving 15 bases between. Written as DNA, the CDR3 is TGTGCCAGCAGCCTCGGGATAGGACTAAACTATGGCTACACCTTC. This codes for CASSLGIGLNYGYTF.

DNA for the CDR3: TGTGCCAGCAGCCGCTTACTAGCGGGAGGGCCTGGCGAGCAGTACTTC. This sequence encodes CASSRLLAGGPGEQYF. This sequence joins TRBV3-1 (or the pseudogene TRBV3-2) and TRBJ2-7; 13 bases line up with TRBD2. The CDR3 loop spans 16 amino acids. J was trimmed by 6 bases and V by 4 bases; bases with no gene match: 9. Germline CDR1 and CDR2: LGHDT and YNNKEL (reference sequence).

The table lists this clone with a count of one. J is TRBJ2-7 and V is TRBV28, with a weak D call TRBD2 (5 bases). CDR1 is MDHEN and CDR2 is SYDVKM in the germline V gene. V was cut by 5 bases and J by 7 bases, with 9 bases left in between. This CDR3 region has 11 residues. The CDR3 protein is CASSPTREQYF. As DNA, the CDR3 is TGTGCCAGCAGTCCAACTAGGGAGCAGTACTTC.

The chain uses TRBV21-1 and TRBJ1-1. TRBV21-1 is tagged as a pseudogene. CDR3 length: 15 amino acids. The CDR3: CASSSSRNLWTEAFF. The CDR3 DNA reads as TGTGCCAGCAGCAGTAGTAGAAACCTCTGGACTGAAGCTTTCTTT.

The J gene is TRBJ2-7, the V gene TRBV6-5, with TRBD2 matching 8 bases. The V segment lost 9 bases and the J segment 2 bases; nucleotides outside the gene matches: 6. The CDR3 loop spans 13 amino acids. The V gene's germline CDR1 is MNHEY and CDR2 SVGAGI. The CDR3 DNA sequence: TGTGCCAGTAGAAGCGGGAGTCCCTACGAGCAGTACTTC. Translating gives CASRSGSPYEQYF.

The rearrangement uses TRBV7-2 and TRBJ1-5; TRBD1 matches at 7 bases. The V and J ends lost 5 bases and 5 bases, in that order; junction bases with no gene match: 9. The CDR3 totals 15 residues. Germline-derived CDR1 and CDR2 are SGHTA and FQGNSA. The CDR3 protein is CASSPTGKEHQPQHF. The CDR3 DNA follows: TGTGCCAGCAGCCCGACAGGGAAGGAGCATCAGCCCCAGCATTTT.

This chain links TRBV11-2 with TRBJ1-3; 7 bases line up with TRBD1. Germline CDR1 and CDR2: SGHAT and FQNNGV. With V trimmed by 1 base and J by 4 bases, 7 bases remained unmatched. The CDR3 contains 16 residues. CDR3 residues: CASSLAHRGKGNTIYF. Here the CDR3 DNA reads TGTGCCAGCAGCTTAGCCCACAGGGGAAAAGGAAACACCATATATTTT.

This clone was counted only a few times. The V call is TRBV7-2, the J call TRBJ2-7, with D maybe TRBD1 (5 bases). This CDR3 spans 14 amino acids. Germline V gene sequence: CDR1 SGHTA, CDR2 FQGNSA. V lost 1 base, J lost 3 bases, and 10 bases lay in between. The CDR3 DNA reads as TGTGCCAGCAGCTTAGTGCAGGGTGACTACGAGCAGTACTTC. Residues: CASSLVQGDYEQYF.

The V gene is TRBV28, the J gene TRBJ2-1; TRBD1 is a possible D gene (7 bases). From germline, CDR1 is MDHEN and CDR2 SYDVKM. The V and J ends lost 3 bases and 8 bases respectively, with 29 bases between them. The CDR3 covers 19 residues. CDR3 bases: TGTGCCAGCAGTTTCAGTGGCAGGGGGGTGGACTACCGACCCTATGAGCAGTTCTTC. Translated, it gives CASSFSGRGVDYRPYEQFF.

The rearrangement links TRBV6-2 or TRBV6-3 to TRBJ2-3; 8 positions match TRBD2. In germline, CDR1 is MNHEY, CDR2 SVGEGT. The CDR3 has 15 residues. The J segment lost 3 bases and the V segment lost 6 bases, leaving 8 bases of the junction unmatched. The CDR3 DNA reads as TGTGCCAGCAGCCGAGCGGGAGTTATAACAGATACGCAGTATTTT. Its translation: CASSRAGVITDTQYF.

This rearrangement joins TRBV18 to TRBJ2-1; D is perhaps TRBD1 (5 bases). Trimming removed 3 bases at V and 6 bases at J, with 12 bases between. The germline V gene has CDR1 KGHSH and CDR2 LQKENI. This CDR3 has 14 amino acids. This CDR3 reads CASSPTRQINEQFF. CDR3 nucleotide sequence: TGTGCCAGCTCACCCACGCGACAGATCAATGAGCAGTTCTTC.

The chain is built from TRBV5-3 and TRBJ2-7; 8 nucleotides match TRBD1. Being an ORF, TRBV5-3 has a function that is uncertain. The CDR3 length is 17 residues. V shed 4 bases, J shed 0 bases, and the junction held 12 bases outside the gene matches. The CDR3 DNA is TGTGCCAGAAGCGGAACCCACAGGGGGTCGTACTCCTACGAGCAGTACTTC. It encodes CARSGTHRGSYSYEQYF.

The J gene is TRBJ2-3, the V gene TRBV7-3; TRBD1 is a possible D gene (5 bases). The V gene's germline CDR1 is SGHTA and CDR2 FQGTGA. V shed 2 bases and J shed 2 bases, with 8 bases lying between them. The CDR3 consists of 14 residues. DNA of the CDR3: TGTGCCAGCAGCTTAGGGGCGGACACAGATACGCAGTATTTT. As protein: CASSLGADTDTQYF.

The chain joins TRBV7-3 to TRBJ2-1, with TRBD1 matching 9 bases. The CDR3 spans 16 residues. V shed 0 bases, J shed 5 bases, and the junction held 5 bases outside the gene matches. Germline loops: CDR1 SGHTA, CDR2 FQGTGA. The CDR3 spells CASSLTGGQGNNEQFF. In nucleotides, the CDR3 is TGTGCCAGCAGCTTAACGGGGGGACAGGGTAACAATGAGCAGTTCTTC.

V usage is TRBV19 and J usage is TRBJ2-1; no firm D call. The germline gives CDR1 LNHDA, CDR2 SQIVND (reference sequence). The CDR3 has 14 residues. V lost 8 bases and J 2 bases, leaving 13 bases between the germline ends. The CDR3 nucleotides read TGTGCCAGTGCCCGGGTCACCGCCTACAATGAGCAGTTCTTC. Amino acids: CASARVTAYNEQFF.

V usage is TRBV5-6 and J usage is TRBJ2-5; 9 bases are shared with TRBD1. The V segment lost 2 bases and the J segment 5 bases; nucleotides outside the gene matches: 13. Looked up from germline, CDR1 is SGHDT and CDR2 is YYEEEE. The CDR3 covers 17 residues. The DNA of the CDR3 is TGTGCCAGCAGCTTATGGGGACAGGGAGTTCTCGGGGAGACCCAGTACTTC. Translating it yields CASSLWGQGVLGETQYF. The full variable domain, in which reference TRBV5-6 and TRBJ2-5 provide the parts outside the CDR3, is DAGVTQSPTHLIKTRGQQVTLRCSPKSGHDTVSWYQQALGQGPQFIFQYYEEEERQRGNFPDRFSGHQFPNYSSELNVNALLLGDSALYLCASSLWGQGVLGETQYFGPGTRLLVL.

This chain joins TRBV9 and TRBJ1-2; D is undetermined. V lost 4 bases and J 10 bases, leaving 20 bases between the germline ends. The germline V gene has CDR1 SGDLS and CDR2 YYNGEE. This CDR3 has 14 residues. CDR3 sequence: CASSPPIGAAYYTF. The CDR3, as DNA: TGTGCCAGCAGCCCCCCAATAGGAGCAGCCTACTACACCTTC.

This clone showed up just a few times. The chain combines TRBV5-4 with TRBJ2-1; TRBD2 matches at 14 bases. From germline, CDR1 is SGHNT and CDR2 YYREEE (reference sequence). V trimming: 6 bases; J trimming: 1 base; junction bases outside the gene matches: 12. This CDR3 region has 19 residues. The CDR3 DNA sequence: TGTGCCAGCACCCCCAAGGGACTAGCGGGAGATGGGTCCTACAATGAGCAGTTCTTC. It translates to CASTPKGLAGDGSYNEQFF.

The chain combines TRBV4-3 with TRBJ2-4, with 8 bases lining up with TRBD2. V gave up 4 bases and J gave up 6 bases; unmatched junction bases: 2. Germline CDR1 reads LGHNA; CDR2 reads YSLEER. The CDR3 covers 13 residues. CDR3 protein: CASSRTSGNIQYF. The CDR3 coding sequence is TGCGCCAGCAGCCGAACTAGCGGAAACATTCAGTACTTC.